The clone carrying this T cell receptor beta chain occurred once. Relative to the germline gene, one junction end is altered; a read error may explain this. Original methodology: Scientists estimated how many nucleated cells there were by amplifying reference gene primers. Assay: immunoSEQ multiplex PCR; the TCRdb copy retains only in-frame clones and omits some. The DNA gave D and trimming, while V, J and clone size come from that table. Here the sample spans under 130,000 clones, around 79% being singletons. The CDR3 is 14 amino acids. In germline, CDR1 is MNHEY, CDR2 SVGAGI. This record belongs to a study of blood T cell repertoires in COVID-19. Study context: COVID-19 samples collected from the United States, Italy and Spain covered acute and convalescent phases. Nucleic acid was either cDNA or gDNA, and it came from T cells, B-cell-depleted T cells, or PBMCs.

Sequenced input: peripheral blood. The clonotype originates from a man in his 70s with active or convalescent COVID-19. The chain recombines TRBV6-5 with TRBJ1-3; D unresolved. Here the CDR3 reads CAGRSGGSGNTIYF. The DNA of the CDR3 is TGTGCCGGCAGGTCGGGAGGCTCTGGAAACACCATATATTTT.